A selection of T cell receptor beta chains follows, all from one sample in a study of blood T cell repertoires in COVID-19. Here immunoSEQ multiplex PCR was the method, and the copy in TCRdb shows in-frame clones only, minus some. Of about 260,000 clones listed, more than 90% are singletons. The sequenced sample consisted of peripheral blood. The receptors come from a person under 30 with COVID-19, enrolled during active disease. The CDR3 runs from the conserved cysteine through the conserved F or W. Fields, in order: V gene, J gene, CDR3 protein.

>TRBV5-8|TRBJ2-1
CASGGTGDNEQFF
>TRBV4-2|TRBJ2-1
CASSQGANEQFF
>TRBV4-2|TRBJ2-7
CASSRNPAGGGYEQYF
>TRBV29-1|TRBJ1-1
CSVEHTGNTEAFF
>TRBV27|TRBJ1-4
CASTSRGFEKLFF
>TRBV10-3|TRBJ2-1
CAISDYSYNEQFF
>TRBV9|TRBJ2-5
CASSPSPTPKETQYF
>TRBV7-9|TRBJ1-1
CASSLALGVAEAFF
>TRBV24-1|TRBJ2-3
CATSQVTDTQYF
>TRBV6-5|TRBJ1-5
CASRLTEVQHF
>TRBV7-9|TRBJ1-2
CASSLDRGTGYTF
>TRBV11-2|TRBJ2-1
CASRQLAYNEQFF
>TRBV24-1|TRBJ2-1
CATSDSGLAVSYNEQFF
>TRBV5-1|TRBJ2-7
CASSFLAGGLSYEQYF
>TRBV9|TRBJ1-2
CASSATGDLPYGYTF
>TRBV5-4|TRBJ2-1
CASSPGLALGDEQFF
>TRBV3-1/TRBV3-2|TRBJ2-1
CASSQDPDSLNEQFF
>TRBV25-1|TRBJ2-7
CASRAGVGREQYF
>TRBV24-1|TRBJ2-7
CATSAATGGPSLVQYF
>TRBV25-1|TRBJ1-6
CASSEYVADRGNSPLHF
>TRBV4-1|TRBJ2-3
CASSQGLAGVSDTQYF
>TRBV10-3|TRBJ2-7
CAATGTGGEQYF
>TRBV5-1|TRBJ1-3
CASSLDQGARSGNTIYF
>TRBV15|TRBJ2-7
CATSRRQTYEQYF
>TRBV6-2/TRBV6-3|TRBJ1-4
CASSYGFGGKLFF
>TRBV4-1|TRBJ2-5
CASSPSTGAFQETQYF
>TRBV7-9|TRBJ1-4
CASSIASRGGEKLFF
>TRBV3-1/TRBV3-2|TRBJ2-1
CASSPFSTGGSYNEQFF
>TRBV2|TRBJ2-7
CASSEAGDLLAYEQYF
>TRBV7-2|TRBJ1-3
CASSAGGSSGNTIYF
>TRBV7-8|TRBJ1-2
CASSFDSNYGYTF
>TRBV7-2|TRBJ2-7
CASSPRGSYEQYF
>TRBV27|TRBJ1-5
CASSRSGNSNQPQHF
>TRBV7-2|TRBJ2-7
CASSLPGPYEQYF
>TRBV4-1|TRBJ2-7
CASSQETSGSYEQYF
>TRBV6-5|TRBJ2-7
CASRSLAGGRYEQYF
>TRBV7-9|TRBJ2-7
CASRETSGAYEQYF
>TRBV5-1|TRBJ2-2
CASSQLAGETGELFF
>TRBV6-5|TRBJ1-2
CASRYRGLYGYTF
>TRBV4-1|TRBJ2-2
CASSRGGQGTGELFF
>TRBV5-4|TRBJ1-4
CASSLLGQGNEKLFF
>TRBV27|TRBJ1-5
CASRGGAVSNQPQHF
>TRBV7-9|TRBJ2-5
CASSGQGYETQYF
>TRBV6-2/TRBV6-3|TRBJ1-2
CASSYSDRGGNYGYTF
>TRBV12-5|TRBJ2-7
CASGLTGSLEQYF
>TRBV15|TRBJ2-1
CATRGRIAGGGTEQFF
>TRBV5-1|TRBJ2-2
CASSLGPGGTIGGGSGELFF
>TRBV19|TRBJ1-1
CAIQGLGDTEAFF
>TRBV4-1|TRBJ1-1
CASSQVRLGGSEAFF
>TRBV28|TRBJ2-2
CASSLEGAVTGELFF
>TRBV6-5|TRBJ2-5
CASSYSTREREETQYF
>TRBV7-6|TRBJ2-1
CASSHPLSGDPYNEQFF
>TRBV5-1|TRBJ2-5
CASSLDRETQYF